Shown below are 27 T cell receptor beta chains from a single sample sequenced in a study of T cells in localized non-small cell lung cancer. Some clones are missing from TCRdb's copy, which holds only in-frame ones; the method was immunoSEQ multiplex PCR. The table shows around 70,000 clones, with roughly nine tenths occurring only once. The source material was peripheral blood, sampled before any cancer treatment. The receptors originated from a male donor aged 60 or older with stage III squamous cell lung carcinoma.

This clone occurred a few times. This chain joins TRBV6-6 and TRBJ2-2; D is undetermined. There are 11 residues in the CDR3. The germline V gene has CDR1 MNHNY and CDR2 SVGAGI (reference sequence). V was shortened by 2 bases and J by 6 bases, with 1 base between the two germline ends. This chain's CDR3 is CASSYAGELFF. For the CDR3, the DNA is TGTGCCAGCAGTTACGCCGGGGAGCTGTTTTTT.

The CDR3 sequence: CASSQQGPGGEKLFF. Here the CDR3 DNA reads TGCGCCAGCAGCCAACAGGGTCCGGGCGGTGAAAAACTGTTTTTT. The chain joins TRBV4-1 to TRBJ1-4; possible D gene TRBD1, 5 bases. V shed 2 bases and J shed 7 bases, with 14 bases lying between them. Germline-derived CDR1 and CDR2 are MGHRA and YSYEKL. The CDR3 sequence is 15 residues long.

CDR3 loop: CASSSDWGDTQYF. The CDR3 region has the DNA TGTGCCAGCAGCTCCGACTGGGGGGATACGCAGTATTTT. This chain links TRBV7-2 with TRBJ2-3; D might be TRBD1 or TRBD2, each matching 5 bases. V lost 4 bases and J 6 bases, leaving 11 bases between the germline ends. CDR1 and CDR2 from the germline V gene are SGHTA and FQGNSA. CDR3 length equals 13 residues.

V usage is TRBV6-6 and J usage is TRBJ1-5; no clear D gene. V was cut by 0 bases and J by 0 bases, with 9 bases left in between. Germline V gives CDR1 MNHNY, CDR2 SVGAGI (reference sequence). The CDR3 extends over 16 amino acids. CDR3 residues: CASSYSGSNSNQPQHF. Written as DNA, the CDR3 is TGTGCCAGCAGTTACTCCGGCAGCAATAGCAATCAGCCCCAGCATTTT.

The CDR3 loop reads CASSWSGGVNEQFF. For the CDR3, the DNA is TGTGCCAGCAGTTGGAGCGGGGGGGTAAATGAGCAGTTCTTC. V gene TRBV7-2 combines with J gene TRBJ2-1; 10 nucleotides match TRBD2. The V and J ends lost 6 bases and 7 bases, in that order; junction bases with no gene match: 6. Germline CDR1 is SGHTA and CDR2 is FQGNSA. The CDR3 spans 14 residues.

The V call is TRBV5-1, the J call TRBJ2-5, with 7 nucleotides matching TRBD2. CDR3 length: 14 residues. Germline V gene data show CDR1 as SGHRS and CDR2 as YFSETQ. J lost 5 bases, V lost 4 bases, and 8 bases had no gene match. DNA for the CDR3: TGCGCCAGCAGCAAAAGCGGGGAGTGGGAGACCCAGTACTTC. It encodes CASSKSGEWETQYF.

The genes are TRBV28 and TRBJ1-1; D possibly corresponds to TRBD1 (5 bases). Trimming shortened V by 8 bases and J by 4 bases, and 20 bases separated the two germline ends. Germline V gene sequence: CDR1 MDHEN, CDR2 SYDVKM. The CDR3 consists of 15 residues. CDR3 DNA: TGTGCCAGCTTCCTCCGGGGGGTAAGTGGCACTGAAGCTTTCTTT. It yields the protein CASFLRGVSGTEAFF.

This clone is a singleton in its sample. The genes are TRBV6-5 and TRBJ1-2; no clear D gene. CDR3 length: 13 residues. The germline V gene encodes CDR1 MNHEY and CDR2 SVGAGI. V lost 6 bases and J lost 0, with 8 bases in between. As DNA, the CDR3 is TGTGCCAGCAGACCCGATCCTAACTATGGCTACACCTTC. This sequence encodes CASRPDPNYGYTF.

In its sample, this clone was seen many times. This chain connects TRBV5-1 to TRBJ2-2, with 8 bases lining up with TRBD1. Trimming removed 0 bases from V and 4 bases from J; junction bases left unmatched: 2. Germline CDR1 SGHRS, CDR2 YFSETQ. CDR3 size: 15 residues. The CDR3 nucleotides are TGCGCCAGCAGCTTGGTAACAGGGGGCACCGGGGAGCTGTTTTTT. This encodes CASSLVTGGTGELFF. The whole variable domain, remainder taken from reference TRBV5-1 and TRBJ2-2, is KAGVTQTPRYLIKTRGQQVTLSCSPISGHRSVSWYQQTPGQGLQFLFEYFSETQRNKGNFPGRFSGRQFSNSRSEMNVSTLELGDSALYLCASSLVTGGTGELFFGEGSRLTVL.

The chain uses TRBV6-5 and TRBJ2-1; D is unresolved. Germline V gives CDR1 MNHEY, CDR2 SVGAGI. The CDR3 extends over 13 amino acids. Deletions cut 6 bases from V and 6 bases from J, with 12 bases between. The CDR3 DNA follows: TGTGCCAGCAGGGATAAGGCCTCCAATGAGCAGTTCTTC. It specifies CASRDKASNEQFF.

This clone was recorded once. CDR3 sequence (DNA): TGTGCCAGCAGCTTAGGGTCATACAGCAACTCTGGAAACACCATATATTTT. Its protein product is CASSLGSYSNSGNTIYF. The chain uses TRBV7-6 and TRBJ1-3; D ambiguous. The V gene lost 1 base and the J gene lost 0 bases, with 13 bases spanning the gap. The length of the CDR3 is 17 residues. CDR1 and CDR2 from the germline V gene are SGHVS and FNYEAQ.

The rearrangement joins TRBV5-8 to TRBJ1-4; D call uncertain. V was pared by 5 bases and J by 8 bases, with 16 bases between. Germline-derived CDR1 and CDR2 are SGHTS and YDEGEE. The CDR3 has 14 amino acids. The CDR3 loop reads CASRQTEGREKLFF. The CDR3 bases are TGTGCCAGCAGGCAGACGGAAGGAAGGGAAAAACTGTTTTTT.

This sequence joins TRBV7-2 and TRBJ2-7; no firm D call. Germline-derived CDR1 and CDR2 are SGHTA and FQGNSA. This CDR3 comprises 13 residues. Trimming took off 4 bases at V and 7 bases at J, with 14 bases between the two ends. This CDR3 reads CASSSPVIGEQYF. CDR3 coding DNA: TGTGCCAGCAGCTCCCCGGTTATCGGGGAGCAGTACTTC.

The rearrangement joins TRBV5-6 to TRBJ2-1; 11 bases fit TRBD1. The J segment lost 5 bases and the V segment lost 4 bases, leaving 5 bases of the junction unmatched. The CDR3 loop spans 15 amino acids. Germline V gene sequence: CDR1 SGHDT, CDR2 YYEEEE. Here the CDR3 DNA reads TGTGCCAGCAGCCTGGGACAGGGGGGGAACAATGAGCAGTTCTTC. It yields the protein CASSLGQGGNNEQFF.

V and J are TRBV4-3 and TRBJ2-7; D not resolved. Trimming removed 1 base at V and 0 bases at J, with 7 bases between. This CDR3 spans 14 amino acids. Looked up from germline, CDR1 is LGHNA and CDR2 is YSLEER. The CDR3 reads CASSQGSASYEQYF. In DNA, the CDR3 is TGCGCCAGCAGCCAAGGTTCAGCCTCCTACGAGCAGTACTTC.

V usage is TRBV7-8 and J usage is TRBJ2-7; TRBD1 agrees at 7 bases. The length of the CDR3 is 12 residues. V trimming: 5 bases; J trimming: 6 bases; junction bases outside the gene matches: 4. Germline V CDR1 and CDR2: SGHVS, FQNEAQ. The CDR3 region has the DNA TGTGCCAGCAGCGACAGGGATGTCGAGCAGTACGTC. Translating gives CASSDRDVEQYV.

V is TRBV28 and J is TRBJ1-6; no definite D call. V was trimmed by 1 base and J by 10 bases, leaving 8 bases between them. Germline-derived CDR1 and CDR2 are MDHEN and SYDVKM. CDR3 size: 13 residues. The CDR3 spells CASSLYQESPLHF. In DNA form, the CDR3 reads TGTGCCAGCAGTTTATACCAGGAATCACCCCTCCACTTT.

This chain uses TRBV29-1 with TRBJ2-3, with TRBD2 matching 14 bases. The CDR3 sequence is 14 residues long. The germline V gene has CDR1 SQVTM and CDR2 ANQGSEA. Losses at the gene ends were 8 bases for V and 6 bases for J; bases not matched to a gene: 7. CDR3: CSIGGLAGADTQYF. CDR3 nucleotides: TGCAGCATTGGGGGACTAGCGGGGGCGGATACGCAGTATTTT.

The CDR3 region is CASSLAGKGAGQPQHF. The CDR3 nucleotides read TGTGCCAGCAGCTTAGCCGGTAAGGGGGCGGGCCAGCCCCAGCATTTT. V gene TRBV7-2 combines with J gene TRBJ1-5; TRBD1 agrees at 7 bases. The CDR3 contains 16 residues. The junction had 9 bases not matched to a gene; V was cut back by 0 bases and J by 7 bases. Germline values: CDR1 SGHTA, CDR2 FQGNSA.

This clone qualifies as medium-sized. The gene calls are TRBV7-9 and TRBJ1-6, with 7 nucleotides matching TRBD1. Germline V CDR1 and CDR2: SEHNR, FQNEAQ (reference sequence). The J segment lost 9 bases and the V segment lost 4 bases, leaving 15 bases of the junction unmatched. The length of the CDR3 is 17 residues. The CDR3 region is CASSSHDRAGKSSPLHF. The CDR3 region has the DNA TGTGCCAGCAGCTCCCACGACAGGGCCGGTAAGAGTTCACCCCTCCACTTT.

This chain's CDR3 is CASTHPMGGGGTEAFF. As DNA, the CDR3 is TGTGCCAGCACTCATCCGATGGGGGGTGGGGGCACTGAAGCTTTCTTT. V gene TRBV6-6 combines with J gene TRBJ1-1; D perhaps matches TRBD1 (5 bases). CDR3 length equals 16 residues. Germline V lookup: CDR1 MNHNY, CDR2 SVGAGI (reference sequence). V lost 7 bases, J lost 4 bases, and 22 bases lay in between.

As concerns this clone: The junction does not match germline at one end; this may be a read error. In DNA form, the CDR3 reads TGTGCCAGCAGCTCGGGACAGGGGGCAGGGTTCGCCTTC. Its protein is CASSSGQGAGFAF. V gene TRBV6-6 combines with J gene TRBJ1-2, with 12 positions matching TRBD1. Looked up from germline, CDR1 is MNHNY and CDR2 is SVGAGI (reference sequence). The CDR3 runs to 13 residues.

The rearrangement links TRBV18 to TRBJ1-2; 7 bases agree with TRBD1. The CDR3 loop spans 14 amino acids. Germline V gives CDR1 KGHSH, CDR2 LQKENI. J was trimmed by 1 base and V by 4 bases; bases with no gene match: 3. The CDR3 coding sequence is TGTGCCAGCTCACGGGACAGAGATAACTATGGCTACACCTTC. It encodes CASSRDRDNYGYTF.

V usage is TRBV14 and J usage is TRBJ2-1; D possibly corresponds to TRBD2 (5 bases). This CDR3 spans 16 amino acids. V gave up 0 bases and J gave up 7 bases, with 16 bases separating them. CDR1 is SGHDN, CDR2 FVKESK, per germline. As DNA, the CDR3 is TGTGCCAGCAGCCAAGAGAGAAGCGGATATTTTAATGAGCAGTTCTTC. It specifies CASSQERSGYFNEQFF.

V is TRBV11-2 and J is TRBJ2-1; no definite D call. Trimming took off 3 bases at V and 8 bases at J, with 14 bases between the two ends. CDR1 and CDR2 from the germline V gene are SGHAT and FQNNGV. The CDR3 is 14 residues long. For the CDR3, the DNA is TGTGCCAGCAGCTTGGGCTTGGACGGCTATGAGCAGTTCTTC. It codes for CASSLGLDGYEQFF. Drawing the rest from reference TRBV11-2 and TRBJ2-1, the complete variable domain is EAGVAQSPRYKIIEKRQSVAFWCNPISGHATLYWYQQILGQGPKLLIQFQNNGVVDDSQLPKDRFSAERLKGVDSTLKIQPAKLEDSAVYLCASSLGLDGYEQFFGPGTRLTVL.

The chain is built from TRBV5-8 and TRBJ1-3, with D maybe TRBD1 (5 bases). The CDR3 spans 13 residues. Looked up from germline, CDR1 is SGHTS and CDR2 is YDEGEE. Trimming cost V 4 bases and J 8 bases, with 13 bases left between them. The CDR3 DNA sequence: TGTGCCAGCAGCCTCATGGGACGAGACACCATATATTTT. It codes for CASSLMGRDTIYF. Full variable domain (outside the CDR3, taken from reference TRBV5-8 and TRBJ1-3): EAGVTQSPTHLIKTRGQQATLRCSPISGHTSVYWYQQALGLGLQFLLWYDEGEERNRGNFPPRFSGRQFPNYSSELNVNALELEDSALYLCASSLMGRDTIYFGEGSWLTVV.

J is TRBJ1-3 and V is TRBV6-1; D not certain. Germline assignment: CDR1 MNHNS and CDR2 SASEGT. The length of the CDR3 is 14 residues. Trimming took 6 bases from V and 2 from J, leaving 11 bases between them. CDR3 bases: TGTGCCAGCAGCCCTGAAGGGACTGGAAACACCATATATTTT. Protein product: CASSPEGTGNTIYF.